The clone carrying this T cell receptor (beta chain) was seen a few times. Its antigen is currently unknown. Treatment of the sample: approximately 10-day PBMC culture with coronavirus spike peptide pools or control peptides (ViraFEST assay). In the ViraFEST assay, peptide-pool expansion preceded TCR sequencing of expanded clonotypes. Positive PCR tests came between March and December 2020, ahead of the US Alpha, Beta and Delta variants. Once obtained from cultured CD4+ T cells, the DNA was sequenced using the Oncomine TCR Beta short-read assay. TCRdb ran MiXCR on the PCR reads and lists one entry per CDR3 protein. The repertoire has 11,000 to 15,000 distinct CDR3 sequences, 61% of them found once; the top ten carry about 7.8%. CDR3 length equals 14 residues. Looked up from germline, CDR1 is GTSNPN and CDR2 is SVGIG (reference sequence). V was trimmed by 6 bases and J by 7 bases, leaving 16 bases between them.

These data come from a study of vaccination and CD4 T cells after COVID-19. Whole-study results and caveats: Looking at convalescent patients, a median approximately 86% of reactive clones were present only post-vaccination.

The sequenced sample consisted of CD4+ T cells from blood, cultured in vitro. The TCR originated in a human donor who had recovered from COVID-19. This sequence joins TRBV30 and TRBJ1-6, with unresolved D. The CDR3 reads CACYVVTRNSPLHF. The CDR3 DNA reads as TGTGCCTGTTACGTGGTCACGAGAAATTCACCCCTCCACTTT. The variable domain in full, completed from reference TRBV30 and TRBJ1-6, reads SQTIHQWPATLVQPVGSPLSLECTVEGTSNPNLYWYRQAAGRGLQLLFYSVGIGQISSEVPQNLSASRPQDRQFILSSKKLLLSDSGFYLCACYVVTRNSPLHFGNGTRLTVT.